The T cell receptor beta chain under discussion was sequenced for a study of identifying expanded T cells in peripheral blood. Study conclusions and caveats: Roughly two-week clone count variance significantly increased as total template count grew. Technical replicates showed about 1.1 changed clones; two weeks 15 to 20; four weeks 19.

No infections or other immune events were documented during collection. About this clone itself: As yet, its antigen is unknown.

The germline gives CDR1 ENHRY, CDR2 SYGVKD. CDR3 length: 16 residues. Trimming at V came to 6 bases and at J to 5 bases, leaving 14 bases not matched to a gene. Produced via immunoSEQ multiplex PCR; TCRdb's table is partial and in-frame only. The sample has approximately 100,000 clones, roughly 85% seen once. The genes are TRBV10-3 and TRBJ2-5; 8 nucleotides align to TRBD2. Sequencing was done on a sample of blood. This TCR derives from a person aged 18-69 years in good health. CDR3 residues: CAISLNDGGAGETQYF. CDR3 DNA: TGTGCCATCAGCCTAAACGACGGGGGGGCCGGTGAGACCCAGTACTTC.